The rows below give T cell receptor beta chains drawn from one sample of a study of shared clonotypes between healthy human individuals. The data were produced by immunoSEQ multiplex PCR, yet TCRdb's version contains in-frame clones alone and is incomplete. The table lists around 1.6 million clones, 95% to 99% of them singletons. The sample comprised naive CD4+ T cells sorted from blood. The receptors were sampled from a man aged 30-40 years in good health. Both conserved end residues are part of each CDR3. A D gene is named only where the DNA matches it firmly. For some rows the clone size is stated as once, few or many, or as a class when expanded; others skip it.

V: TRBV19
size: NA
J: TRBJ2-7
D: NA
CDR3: CASSKVYLYEQYF
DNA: TGTGCCAGTAGTAAGGTCTACCTCTACGAGCAGTACTTC

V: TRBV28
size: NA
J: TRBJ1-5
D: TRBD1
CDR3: CASSSGTGYQPQHF
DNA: TGTGCCAGCAGTTCCGGGACAGGGTATCAGCCCCAGCATTTT

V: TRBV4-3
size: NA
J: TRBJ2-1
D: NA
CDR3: CASSQSVGHGNNEQFF
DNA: TGCGCCAGCAGCCAGTCCGTGGGGCACGGGAACAATGAGCAGTTCTTC

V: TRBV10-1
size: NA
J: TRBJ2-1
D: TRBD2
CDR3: CASSNGLAGGEGEQFF
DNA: TGCGCCAGCAGTAATGGACTAGCGGGAGGCGAGGGGGAGCAGTTCTTC

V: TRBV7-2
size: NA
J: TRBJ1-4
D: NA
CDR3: CASSLGRAFNEKLFF
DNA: TGTGCCAGCAGCCTCGGACGGGCCTTTAATGAAAAACTGTTTTTT

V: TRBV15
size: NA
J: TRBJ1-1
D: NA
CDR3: CATSRRTEAFF
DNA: TGTGCCACCAGCAGAAGGACTGAAGCTTTCTTT

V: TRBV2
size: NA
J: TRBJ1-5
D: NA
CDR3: CASSAVRAENQPQHF
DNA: TGTGCCAGCAGTGCGGTAAGGGCAGAGAATCAGCCCCAGCATTTT

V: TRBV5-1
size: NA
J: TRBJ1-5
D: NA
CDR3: CASSLGADQPQHF
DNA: TGCGCCAGCAGCTTAGGGGCGGATCAGCCCCAGCATTTT

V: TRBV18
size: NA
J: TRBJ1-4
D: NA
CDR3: CASSSQGSGEKLFF
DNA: TGTGCCAGCTCATCGCAGGGCAGCGGGGAAAAACTGTTTTTT

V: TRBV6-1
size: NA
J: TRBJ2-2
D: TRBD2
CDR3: CASRASGSSGELFF
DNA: TGTGCCAGCAGGGCTAGCGGGAGCTCCGGGGAGCTGTTTTTT

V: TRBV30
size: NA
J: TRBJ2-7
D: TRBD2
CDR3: CAWSVLGLANYEQYF
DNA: TGTGCCTGGAGTGTACTGGGACTAGCGAACTACGAGCAGTACTTC

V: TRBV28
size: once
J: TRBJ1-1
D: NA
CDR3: CASPPSGVLNTEAFF
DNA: TGTGCCAGCCCACCCTCGGGGGTTTTGAACACTGAAGCTTTCTTT

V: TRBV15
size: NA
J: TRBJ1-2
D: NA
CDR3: CATRRMGILEGYTF
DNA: TGTGCCACCAGACGTATGGGCATACTTGAGGGCTACACCTTC

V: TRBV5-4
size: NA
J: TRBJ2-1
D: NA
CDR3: CASSETGTVNEQFF
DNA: TGTGCCAGCAGCGAAACTGGGACGGTCAATGAGCAGTTCTTC

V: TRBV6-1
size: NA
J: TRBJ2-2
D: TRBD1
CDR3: CASSGQEVSGELFF
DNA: TGTGCCAGTTCGGGACAGGAGGTCTCCGGGGAGCTGTTTTTT

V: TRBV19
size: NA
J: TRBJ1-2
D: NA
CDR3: CASSLDRWNYGYTF
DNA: TGTGCCAGTAGTCTTGACAGGTGGAACTATGGCTACACCTTC

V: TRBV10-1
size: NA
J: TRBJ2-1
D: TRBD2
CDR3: CASAEGLAGTDEQFF
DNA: TGCGCCAGCGCCGAGGGACTAGCGGGAACAGACGAGCAGTTCTTC

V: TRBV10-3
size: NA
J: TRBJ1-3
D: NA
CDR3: CAITQAFGNTIYF
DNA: TGTGCCATCACACAGGCCTTTGGAAACACCATATATTTT

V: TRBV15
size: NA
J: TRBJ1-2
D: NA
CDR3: CATSSLGYGYTF
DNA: TGTGCCACCAGCAGCCTGGGGTATGGCTACACCTTC

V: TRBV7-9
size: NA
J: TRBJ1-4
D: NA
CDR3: CASSSRGASGLFF
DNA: TGTGCCAGCAGTTCCAGGGGAGCCTCAGGTCTGTTTTTT

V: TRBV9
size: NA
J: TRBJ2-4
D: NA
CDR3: CASSSRPEQTDIQYF
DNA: TGTGCCAGCAGCTCCCGCCCGGAGCAGACAGACATTCAGTACTTC

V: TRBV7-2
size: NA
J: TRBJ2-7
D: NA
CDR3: CASSWDHSYEQYF
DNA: TGTGCCAGCAGCTGGGACCACTCCTACGAGCAGTACTTC